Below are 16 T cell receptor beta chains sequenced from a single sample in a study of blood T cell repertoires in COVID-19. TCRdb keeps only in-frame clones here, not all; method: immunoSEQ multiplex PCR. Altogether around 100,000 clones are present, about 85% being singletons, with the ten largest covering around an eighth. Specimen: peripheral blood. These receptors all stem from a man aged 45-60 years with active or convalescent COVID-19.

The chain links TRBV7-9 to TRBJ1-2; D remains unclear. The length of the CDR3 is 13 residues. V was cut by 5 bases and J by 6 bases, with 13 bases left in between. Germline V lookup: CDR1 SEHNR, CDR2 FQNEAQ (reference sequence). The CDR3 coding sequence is TGTGCCAGCAGCCCTTTCGAGTCCCATGGCTACACCTTC. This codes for CASSPFESHGYTF.

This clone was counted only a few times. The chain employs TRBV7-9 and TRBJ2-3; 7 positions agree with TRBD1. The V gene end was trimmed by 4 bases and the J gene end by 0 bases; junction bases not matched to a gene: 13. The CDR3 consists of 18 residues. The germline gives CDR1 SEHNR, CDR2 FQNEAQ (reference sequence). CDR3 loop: CASSSTGYGYTSTDTQYF. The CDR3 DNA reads TGTGCCAGCAGCTCGACAGGGTACGGATATACTAGCACAGATACGCAGTATTTT.

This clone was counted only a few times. The CDR3 DNA follows: TGTGCCAGCAGCCTTGGGGTCGGAGGCGAAAAACTGTTTTTT. Its protein product is CASSLGVGGEKLFF. The gene calls are TRBV11-3 and TRBJ1-4; D not resolved. The germline V gene encodes CDR1 SGHNT and CDR2 YENEEA. The CDR3 is 14 amino acids. V was shortened by 5 bases and J by 8 bases, with 15 bases between the two germline ends.

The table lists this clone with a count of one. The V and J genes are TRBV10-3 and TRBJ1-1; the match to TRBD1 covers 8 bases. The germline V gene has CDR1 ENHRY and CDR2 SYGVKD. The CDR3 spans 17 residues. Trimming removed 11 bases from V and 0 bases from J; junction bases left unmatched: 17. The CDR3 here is CAPHGPRGQGVNTEAFF. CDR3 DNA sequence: TGTGCCCCCCACGGTCCCAGGGGGCAAGGGGTGAACACTGAAGCTTTCTTT.

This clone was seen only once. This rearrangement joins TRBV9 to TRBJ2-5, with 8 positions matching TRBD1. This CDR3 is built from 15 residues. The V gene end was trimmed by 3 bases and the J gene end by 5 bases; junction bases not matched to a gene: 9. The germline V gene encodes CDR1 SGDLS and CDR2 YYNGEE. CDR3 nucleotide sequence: TGTGCCAGCAGCGGACAGGGGAATAGGTTGGAGACCCAGTACTTC. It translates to CASSGQGNRLETQYF.

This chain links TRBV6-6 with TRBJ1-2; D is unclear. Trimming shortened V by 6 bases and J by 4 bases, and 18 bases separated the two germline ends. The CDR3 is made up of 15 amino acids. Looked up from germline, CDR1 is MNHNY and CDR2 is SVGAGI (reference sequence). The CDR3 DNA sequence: TGTGCCAGCAGCTCCCAACCCGCAGGTGTCTATGGCTACACCTTC. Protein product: CASSSQPAGVYGYTF.

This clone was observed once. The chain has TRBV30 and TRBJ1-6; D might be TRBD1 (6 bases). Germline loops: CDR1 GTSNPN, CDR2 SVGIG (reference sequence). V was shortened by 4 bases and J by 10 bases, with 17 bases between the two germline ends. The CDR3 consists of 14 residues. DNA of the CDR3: TGTGCCTGGACACATATCCTCAGGGGATCACCCCTCCACTTT. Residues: CAWTHILRGSPLHF.

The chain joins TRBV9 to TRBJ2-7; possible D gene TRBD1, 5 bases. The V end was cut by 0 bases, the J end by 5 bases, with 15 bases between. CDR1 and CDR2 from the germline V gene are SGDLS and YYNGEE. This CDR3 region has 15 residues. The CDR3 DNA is TGTGCCAGCAGCGTAGGAGGTGGGCAGGGTGACGAGCAGTACTTC. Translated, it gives CASSVGGGQGDEQYF.

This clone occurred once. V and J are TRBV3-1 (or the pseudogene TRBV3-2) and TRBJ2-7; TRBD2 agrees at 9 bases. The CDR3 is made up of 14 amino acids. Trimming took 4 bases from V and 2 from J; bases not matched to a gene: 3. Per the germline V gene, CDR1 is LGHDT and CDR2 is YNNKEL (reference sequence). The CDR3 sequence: CASSLTSGAYEQYF. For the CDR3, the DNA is TGTGCCAGCAGCCTGACTAGCGGTGCCTACGAGCAGTACTTC.

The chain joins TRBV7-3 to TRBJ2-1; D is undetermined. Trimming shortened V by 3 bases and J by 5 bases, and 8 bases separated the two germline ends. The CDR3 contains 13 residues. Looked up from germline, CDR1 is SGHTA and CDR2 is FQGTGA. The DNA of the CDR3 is TGTGCCAGCAGCTTGAACTACCACAATGAGCAGTTCTTC. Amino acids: CASSLNYHNEQFF. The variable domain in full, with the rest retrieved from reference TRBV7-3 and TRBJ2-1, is GAGVSQTPSNKVTEKGKYVELRCDPISGHTALYWYRQSLGQGPEFLIYFQGTGAADDSGLPNDRFFAVRPEGSVSTLKIQRTERGDSAVYLCASSLNYHNEQFFGPGTRLTVL.

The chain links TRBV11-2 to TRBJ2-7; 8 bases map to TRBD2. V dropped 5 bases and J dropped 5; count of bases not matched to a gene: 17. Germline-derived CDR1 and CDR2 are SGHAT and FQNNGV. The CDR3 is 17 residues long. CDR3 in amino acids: CASSHRSSSGSNHEQYF. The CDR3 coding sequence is TGTGCCAGCAGCCACCGTTCCTCGAGCGGGAGTAACCACGAGCAGTACTTC.

As DNA, the CDR3 is TGCGCCAGCAGCCAAGCCCAGGGGACGTCCTTAGCGCCCCAGCATTTT. It specifies CASSQAQGTSLAPQHF. The rearrangement links TRBV4-1 to TRBJ1-5, with D maybe TRBD1 (6 bases). The germline V gene has CDR1 MGHRA and CDR2 YSYEKL. Trimming removed 1 base at V and 9 bases at J, with 19 bases between. The CDR3 length is 16 residues.

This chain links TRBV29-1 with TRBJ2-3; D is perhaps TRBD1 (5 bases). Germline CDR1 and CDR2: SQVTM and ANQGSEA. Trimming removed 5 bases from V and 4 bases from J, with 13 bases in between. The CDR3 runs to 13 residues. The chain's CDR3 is CSVSTVGADTQYF. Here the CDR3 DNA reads TGCAGCGTTTCGACAGTGGGCGCAGATACGCAGTATTTT.

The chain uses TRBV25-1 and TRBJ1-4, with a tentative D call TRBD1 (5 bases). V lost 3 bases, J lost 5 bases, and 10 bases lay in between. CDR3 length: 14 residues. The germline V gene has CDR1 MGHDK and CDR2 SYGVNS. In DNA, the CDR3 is TGTGCCAGCAGTGACGTTTCAGGGAATGAAAAACTGTTTTTT. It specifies CASSDVSGNEKLFF.

CDR3 in amino acids: CASSLSAGLSDTEAFF. The CDR3 coding sequence is TGTGCCAGCAGTTTATCGGCCGGACTTTCGGACACTGAAGCTTTCTTT. The V and J genes are TRBV28 and TRBJ1-1; no clear D gene. This CDR3 comprises 16 residues. Germline V gives CDR1 MDHEN, CDR2 SYDVKM. V lost 1 base to trimming and J lost 3 bases, with 15 bases between them.

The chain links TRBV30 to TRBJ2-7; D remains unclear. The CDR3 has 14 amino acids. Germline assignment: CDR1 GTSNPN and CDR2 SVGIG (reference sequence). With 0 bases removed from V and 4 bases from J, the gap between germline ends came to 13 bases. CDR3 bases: TGTGCCTGGAGTGTACGGGTAGCTAAATACGAGCAGTACTTC. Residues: CAWSVRVAKYEQYF.